This record concerns one TCR beta chain sequence. The CDR3 covers 13 residues. V dropped 0 bases and J dropped 6 bases, with 8 bases sitting between them. Germline CDR1 reads MNHEY; CDR2 reads SVGAGI. Authors' methods: Amplification from reference gene primers served as the basis for estimated nucleated cell counts. The protocol was immunoSEQ multiplex PCR, while the TCRdb copy is restricted to in-frame clones and leaves out a portion. That table supplies the V and J calls and clone size; D and trimming were determined from the DNA. The table records some 100,000 clones, about 82% of them present only once. This sample was taken from a study of blood T cell repertoires in COVID-19. Study context: PBMCs, B-cell-depleted T cells, or T cells provided the cDNA or gDNA that made up the material.

The sequenced material came from peripheral blood. The chain links TRBV6-5 to TRBJ1-1; D gene unclear. The sequence was obtained from a woman in her 70s with active or convalescent COVID-19. CDR3 nucleotides: TGTGCCAGCAGTTACTCCATCCAGGCTGAAGCTTTCTTT. Protein sequence: CASSYSIQAEAFF.